This T cell receptor (beta chain) was profiled in a study of shared clonotypes between healthy human individuals. Whole-study findings and limits: Among the subsets, naive ones generally showed larger estimated richness than memory ones. Shared clonotypes across all four donors exceeded non-shared ones in generation probability.

Sorted-subset replicate PCR reactions contained about 200 ng DNA, corresponding to approximately 30,000 T cell genomes. Sequenced by immunoSEQ multiplex PCR; TCRdb stores in-frame clones only, minus some. The sample holds about 1.1 million clones; approximately 80% are singletons and the top ten take around 0.47%. As regards this clone: Its antigen is still unknown.

CDR3 size: 15 residues. In germline, CDR1 is MNHNY, CDR2 SVGAGI (reference sequence). V was cut by 7 bases and J by 3 bases, with 19 bases left in between. The chain carries TRBV6-6 and TRBJ2-7; D is tentatively TRBD1 or TRBD2 (5 bases each). Input material: memory CD4+ T cells from PBMCs. Subset here: CD45RA-negative fraction. The receptor's source is a man between 18 and 29 years old in good health. Some clones in this sample may be carry-over from other donors' samples. Here the CDR3 DNA reads TGTGCCAGCACCTTAGGAGGAACAGGAGTCTACGAGCAGTACTTC. Translating gives CASTLGGTGVYEQYF.